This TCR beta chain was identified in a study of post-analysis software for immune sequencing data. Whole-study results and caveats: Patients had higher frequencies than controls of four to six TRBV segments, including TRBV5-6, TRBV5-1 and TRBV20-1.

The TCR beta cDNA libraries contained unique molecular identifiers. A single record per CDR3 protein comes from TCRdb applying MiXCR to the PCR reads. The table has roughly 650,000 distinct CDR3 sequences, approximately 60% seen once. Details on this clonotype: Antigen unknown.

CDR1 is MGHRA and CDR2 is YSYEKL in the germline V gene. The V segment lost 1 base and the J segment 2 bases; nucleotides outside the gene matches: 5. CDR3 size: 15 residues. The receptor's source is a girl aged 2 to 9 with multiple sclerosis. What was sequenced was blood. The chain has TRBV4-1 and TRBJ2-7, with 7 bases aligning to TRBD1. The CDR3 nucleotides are TGCGCCAGCAGCCAAGGGCCAGGGGGAGCCTACGAGCAGTACTTC. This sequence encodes CASSQGPGGAYEQYF.